A selection of T cell receptor beta chains follows, all from one sample in a study of beta chain features in type 1 diabetes. This table comes from immunoSEQ multiplex PCR, and its TCRdb copy is limited to in-frame clones, with some not included. The sample gives about 900,000 clones, about a sixth of which show up once; roughly 0.025% is in the top ten. Material: naive CD4+ T cells from blood. These receptors originate from a woman between 18 and 29 years old in good health. Both conserved end residues are part of each CDR3. A D gene is named only where the DNA matches it firmly. Not all rows give a size; the values are once, few, many and, for expanded clones, a class.

abundance	v_gene	d_gene	j_gene	CDR3aa	CDR3nt
few	TRBV5-1	TRBD2	TRBJ2-1	CASSLVASGRNEQFF	TGCGCCAGCAGCTTGGTAGCTAGCGGGAGAAATGAGCAGTTCTTC
.	TRBV10-3	TRBD2	TRBJ2-7	CAISSSGTYEQYF	TGTGCCATCTCTTCCAGCGGGACCTACGAGCAGTACTTC
.	TRBV10-2	TRBD2	TRBJ2-1	CASTGGSYNEQFF	TGCGCCAGCACAGGCGGGAGCTACAATGAGCAGTTCTTC
few	TRBV7-3	.	TRBJ2-5	CASSLTGPGAGQETQYF	TGTGCCAGCAGCTTAACAGGCCCGGGAGCGGGCCAAGAGACCCAGTACTTC
.	TRBV2	.	TRBJ2-7	CASSYVYEQYF	TGTGCCAGCAGTTACGTGTACGAGCAGTACTTC
.	TRBV7-6	.	TRBJ2-5	CASSLQQGTQYF	TGTGCCAGCAGCTTACAACAGGGAACCCAGTACTTC
.	TRBV7-2	.	TRBJ2-5	CASSLVASQETQYF	TGTGCCAGCAGCTTAGTCGCCAGTCAAGAGACCCAGTACTTC
.	TRBV5-4	TRBD1	TRBJ1-2	CASSKLGQDYGYTF	TGTGCCAGCAGTAAGCTAGGACAGGACTATGGCTACACCTTC
.	TRBV9	TRBD1	TRBJ1-2	CASSGRQGGLSGYGYTF	TGTGCCAGCAGCGGTCGACAGGGGGGCCTATCCGGATATGGCTACACCTTC
few	TRBV16	.	TRBJ2-5	CASSQVGETQYF	TGTGCCAGCAGCCAAGTCGGTGAGACCCAGTACTTC
.	TRBV7-9	TRBD1	TRBJ2-3	CASSLVQGADTQYF	TGTGCCAGCAGCTTAGTACAGGGGGCAGATACGCAGTATTTT
few	TRBV7-9	.	TRBJ1-3	CASRAGYSGNTIYF	TGTGCCAGCAGGGCAGGGTACTCTGGAAACACCATATATTTT
few	TRBV13	.	TRBJ2-7	CASSLGGAPKQYF	TGTGCCAGCAGCTTAGGGGGGGCGCCTAAGCAGTACTTC
few	TRBV5-6	TRBD2	TRBJ2-5	CASSRGLAEETQYF	TGTGCCAGCAGCCGGGGACTAGCGGAAGAGACCCAGTACTTC
.	TRBV7-2	.	TRBJ1-2	CASSLGGFGGYTF	TGTGCCAGCAGCTTAGGCGGATTCGGGGGCTACACCTTC
few	TRBV7-9	TRBD1	TRBJ1-1	CASSARQGEAFF	TGTGCCAGCAGCGCTCGACAGGGTGAAGCTTTCTTT
few	TRBV11-2	.	TRBJ1-5	CASSKNFNQPQHF	TGTGCCAGCAGCAAAAACTTCAATCAGCCCCAGCATTTT
.	TRBV20-1	.	TRBJ2-1	CSAGPGPGGFF	TGCAGTGCGGGACCGGGACCCGGTGGTTTCTTC
.	TRBV2	.	TRBJ1-4	CASSDGPRNEKLFF	TGTGCCAGCAGTGATGGGCCACGGAATGAAAAACTGTTTTTT
few	TRBV7-8	.	TRBJ2-7	CASALGGSYEQYF	TGTGCCAGCGCATTGGGGGGAAGCTACGAGCAGTACTTC
.	TRBV18	.	TRBJ2-2	CASSRSGTPGGTGELFF	TGTGCCAGCTCACGATCCGGGACACCAGGAGGGACCGGGGAGCTGTTTTTT
.	TRBV15	.	TRBJ2-5	CATSRVRGRYETQYF	TGTGCCACCAGCAGAGTTCGGGGGCGGTATGAGACCCAGTACTTC
few	TRBV19	.	TRBJ1-1	CASSKKVPANTEAFF	TGTGCCAGTAGTAAGAAAGTACCCGCGAACACTGAAGCTTTCTTT
.	TRBV7-9	.	TRBJ2-1	CASSLKPGTGPFGQFF	TGTGCCAGCAGCTTGAAACCCGGGACTGGGCCATTTGGGCAGTTCTTC
few	TRBV9	.	TRBJ1-5	CASSAREGNQPQHF	TGTGCCAGCAGCGCCCGGGAGGGCAATCAGCCCCAGCATTTT
.	TRBV28	.	TRBJ2-2	CASFARNGELFF	TGTGCCAGCTTTGCCCGGAACGGGGAGCTGTTTTTT
few	TRBV6-1	TRBD1	TRBJ1-3	CASSERSTGARGNTIYF	TGTGCCAGCAGTGAAAGGTCGACAGGGGCAAGAGGAAACACCATATATTTT
few	TRBV7-2	.	TRBJ2-7	CASSLVASTYEQYF	TGTGCCAGCAGCTTAGTGGCTAGCACCTACGAGCAGTACTTC
.	TRBV28	.	TRBJ2-1	CASSLFRGGINEQFF	TGTGCCAGCAGTCTCTTCAGGGGCGGAATCAATGAGCAGTTCTTC
few	TRBV6-4	.	TRBJ2-1	CASSDSVNNEQFF	TGTGCCAGCAGTGACTCGGTAAACAATGAGCAGTTCTTC
few	TRBV7-2	.	TRBJ2-7	CASSLLQGPPYEQYF	TGTGCCAGCAGCTTACTACAGGGTCCCCCCTACGAGCAGTACTTC
few	TRBV10-3	TRBD2	TRBJ2-3	CATLREGTDTQYF	TGTGCCACCCTTCGGGAGGGCACAGATACGCAGTATTTT
.	TRBV5-1	TRBD2	TRBJ2-1	CASSLVLLAGVGDEQFF	TGCGCCAGCAGCTTGGTCCTACTAGCGGGAGTAGGGGATGAGCAGTTCTTC
few	TRBV18	.	TRBJ1-4	CASSPRDGEKLFF	TGTGCCAGCTCACCACGGGACGGTGAAAAACTGTTTTTT
few	TRBV28	.	TRBJ2-7	CASSLARGSYEQYF	TGTGCCAGCAGTTTGGCTAGGGGTTCATACGAGCAGTACTTC
few	TRBV29-1	.	TRBJ2-7	CSAQEGTSLYEQYF	TGCAGCGCCCAAGAGGGGACTTCTCTCTACGAGCAGTACTTC
.	TRBV7-9	TRBD2	TRBJ2-7	CASSSMRLAGKGYEQYF	TGTGCCAGCAGCTCAATGAGACTAGCGGGGAAAGGCTACGAGCAGTACTTC